This T cell receptor beta chain was sequenced for a study of T cell responses to AZD1222 COVID-19 vaccine. Broader study findings: Just a handful of people given AZD1222 tested seropositive at baseline.

This CDR3 has 14 amino acids. Germline V gives CDR1 LNHDA, CDR2 SQIVND (reference sequence). The V and J ends lost 3 bases and 1 base respectively, with 9 bases between them. As regards this clone: Antigen: not known.

TCRdb's copy holds only in-frame clones and misses some; the assay was immunoSEQ multiplex PCR. The sample has just under 95,000 clones; roughly 93% are singletons. Sample: peripheral blood, taken on day 0 of AZD1222 vaccination. J is TRBJ1-1 and V is TRBV19, with D unclear. The clonotype comes from an adult in good health. The DNA of the CDR3 is TGTGCCAGTAGTATGCGTGGGGAGAACACTGAAGCTTTCTTT. The encoded protein is CASSMRGENTEAFF.